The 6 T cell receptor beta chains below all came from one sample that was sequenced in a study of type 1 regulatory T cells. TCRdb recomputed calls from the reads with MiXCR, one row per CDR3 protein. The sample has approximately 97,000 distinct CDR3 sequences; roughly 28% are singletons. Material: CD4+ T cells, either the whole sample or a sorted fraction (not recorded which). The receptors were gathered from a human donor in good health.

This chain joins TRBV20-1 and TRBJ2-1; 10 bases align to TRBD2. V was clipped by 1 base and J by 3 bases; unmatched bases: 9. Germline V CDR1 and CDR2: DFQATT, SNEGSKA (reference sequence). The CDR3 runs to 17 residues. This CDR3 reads CSARADLAGVFYNEQFF. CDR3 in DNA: TGCAGTGCTAGAGCCGATCTAGCGGGAGTTTTCTACAATGAGCAGTTCTTC.

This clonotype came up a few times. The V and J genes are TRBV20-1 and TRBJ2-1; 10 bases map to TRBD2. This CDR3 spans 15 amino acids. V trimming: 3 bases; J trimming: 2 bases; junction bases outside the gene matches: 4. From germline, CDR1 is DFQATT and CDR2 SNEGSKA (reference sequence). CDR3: CSARVAGGAYNEQFF. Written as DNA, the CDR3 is TGCAGTGCTAGGGTAGCGGGAGGCGCCTACAATGAGCAGTTCTTC.

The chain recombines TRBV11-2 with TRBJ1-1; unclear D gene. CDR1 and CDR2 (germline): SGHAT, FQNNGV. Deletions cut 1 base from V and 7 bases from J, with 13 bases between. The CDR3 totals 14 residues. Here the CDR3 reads CASSLAGSPYEAFF. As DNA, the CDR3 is TGTGCCAGCAGCTTAGCGGGAAGCCCTTATGAAGCTTTCTTT. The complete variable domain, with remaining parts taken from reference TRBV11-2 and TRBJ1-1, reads EAGVAQSPRYKIIEKRQSVAFWCNPISGHATLYWYQQILGQGPKLLIQFQNNGVVDDSQLPKDRFSAERLKGVDSTLKIQPAKLEDSAVYLCASSLAGSPYEAFFGQGTRLTVV.

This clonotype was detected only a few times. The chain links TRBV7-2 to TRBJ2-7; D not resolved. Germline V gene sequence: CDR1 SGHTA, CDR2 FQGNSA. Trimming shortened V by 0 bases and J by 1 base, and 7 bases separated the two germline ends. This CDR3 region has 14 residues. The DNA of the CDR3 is TGTGCCAGCAGCTTAGCAAAGCTTTCCTACGAGCAGTACTTC. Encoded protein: CASSLAKLSYEQYF.

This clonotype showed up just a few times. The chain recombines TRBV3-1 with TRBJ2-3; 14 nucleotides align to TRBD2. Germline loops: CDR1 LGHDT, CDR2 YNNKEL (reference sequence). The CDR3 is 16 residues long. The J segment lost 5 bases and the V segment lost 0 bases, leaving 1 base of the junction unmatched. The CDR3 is CASSQDGLAGGDTQYF. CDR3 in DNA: TGTGCCAGCAGCCAAGATGGACTAGCGGGAGGAGATACGCAGTATTTT.

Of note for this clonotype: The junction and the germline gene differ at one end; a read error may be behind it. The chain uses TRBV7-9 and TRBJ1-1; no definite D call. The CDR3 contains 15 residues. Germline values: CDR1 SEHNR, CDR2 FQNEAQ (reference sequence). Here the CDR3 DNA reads TGTGCTAGCAGCTTCCCAGCCGGGGTGGGCACTGAAGCTTTCTTT. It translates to CASSFPAGVGTEAFF.